The entry that follows covers one TCR beta chain sequence. Its antigen is unknown. Only in-frame clones appear in the TCRdb table, and some are missing; sequencing was by immunoSEQ multiplex PCR. The table records a few million clones, 85% to 95% of them present only once. The sample originates from a study of shared clonotypes between healthy human individuals. Naive-designated CD8 cells lacked CD45RO, were positively enriched for CCR7, and omitted terminally differentiated effector memory CD45RA+ cells. The germline V gene has CDR1 SGDLS and CDR2 YYNGEE. This CDR3 region has 15 residues. With 4 bases removed from V and 4 bases from J, the gap between germline ends came to 15 bases. Study-level findings and limits: Larger estimated richness was generally seen in naive subsets than in memory subsets.

Sample: naive CD8+ T cells from PBMCs. This TCR was recovered from a man aged 18 to 29 in good health. Some clones in this sample may be carry-over from other donors' samples. The chain combines TRBV9 with TRBJ1-5, with D maybe TRBD1 (6 bases). For the CDR3, the DNA is TGTGCCAGCAGCAACTCCGGGACACCAAATCAGCCCCAGCATTTT. It encodes CASSNSGTPNQPQHF.